The subject of this entry is one T cell receptor (beta chain). This clone is deemed medium-sized (0.01 to 0.1%). Its antigen is not yet known. Base qualities were left out, and no much larger clone turns up one base away. Collaborating institutions collected whole blood in K2EDTA tubes following their own protocols. For TCRbeta analysis, collaborator samples were shipped as frozen whole blood, as isolated PBMCs, or as DNA extracted from either sample type. This sample is part of a study of blood T cell repertoires in COVID-19 (dated by TCRdb to 2020 to 2022). With regard to the full study: Collaborator samples came from the United States, Italy and Spain and covered acute and convalescent phases of COVID-19. The samples were drawn from the first 160 participants of the ongoing ImmuneRACE study and from over 950 subjects provided by 6 global collaborators. The prospective study material was composed of cDNA or gDNA derived from T cells, B-cell-depleted T cells, or PBMCs. The dataset comprised deeply sampled blood TCRbeta repertoires from subjects exposed to, actively infected with, or recovered from COVID-19. A de-identified subject ID, COVID-19 status, age in years and sex were almost always included in the sample metadata. Where available, HLA class I and class II types were obtained from metadata supplied by the sample provider rather than from assay-based typing. A freely available public database, intended as a resource for researchers studying the immune response to SARS-CoV-2, is where the repertoires were released.

The immunoSEQ Assay, a bias-controlled multiplex PCR, was used to amplify TCRbeta CDR3 regions from genomic DNA. The authors' analysis ran thus. Within the assay, amplification of reference gene primers was used to estimate how many nucleated cells each sample contained. To quantify the absolute abundance of each unique TCRbeta CDR3 rearrangement, sequence reads were collapsed and filtered. For each sample, productive Simpson clonality was calculated by taking the square root of Simpson's diversity index across productive rearrangements. Here the immuneACCESS table is served through TCRdb, limited to in-frame sequences with V and J called. Missing clones are a known gap in these copies; in checked studies unresolved V genes cover under half, and the rest lacks a known reason. D and trimming come from the DNA, and the V and J calls and clone size come from that table. Across this sample there are more than 95,000 clones, with about 91% seen only once. The top ten clonotypes cover roughly 5.5% of the sample.

As encoded in the germline V gene, CDR1 is SGDLS while CDR2 is YYNGEE. Spanning cysteine to phenylalanine, the CDR3 consists of 14 amino acids. The CDR3 DNA has 42 bases and is translated from base 1. V is cut by 6 bases and J by 7 bases, and the space between the germline ends is 20 bases. The full study reports these points: The quantity of clinical and demographic metadata differed by source and by participant and was supplied without curation.

Sample: peripheral blood. The receptor was derived from a human donor in a cohort sampled during active COVID-19. This chain is built from TRBV9 and TRBJ2-7; TRBD1 could be the D gene, as 7 bases match. CDR3 region: CASNPTGWEAEQYF. The bases read TGTGCCAGCAACCCGACAGGGTGGGAGGCAGAGCAGTACTTC.